This section outlines one TCR beta chain sequence together with its context. This clonotype was counted a single time. The clone's antigen remains unknown. No much larger clonotype is one base removed from it; base qualities were not supplied. One read is thin evidence. TCRdb shows the sequencer as Illumina HiSeq 2500. Quantitative 5'-RACE with molecular barcodes was used to prepare TCR beta libraries. Per the authors' processing: A new computational method, built on a probabilistic model of VDJ rearrangement, was used to identify disease-linked TCR variants. The public reads were reprocessed in TCRdb via fastp at Q25 and MiXCR, keeping in-frame beta chains. Identical CDR3 proteins give one entry, which carries the most common genes and DNA. Here the V and J calls rest on TCRdb's processing, not on the authors' analysis. This sample gives around 430,000 distinct CDR3 sequences in total; roughly 17% of them show up just once. The top ten hold 1% of the sample.

CDR1 and CDR2, per the germline V gene (reference sequence), are SGHNT and YYREEE. The germline V and J ends show losses of 3 bases and 4 bases respectively, and no gene match explains 10 bases of the junction. From the cysteine through the phenylalanine, the CDR3 covers 16 amino acids. Only the CDR3 DNA is retained, 48 bases long and in frame from the first base. The sample belongs to a study of CD8 T cells in ankylosing spondylitis (dated by TCRdb to about 2017). Regarding the research as a whole: T cell receptor beta repertoires were profiled in healthy donors and ankylosing spondylitis patients so that disease-linked TCR variants could be found. The full study cohort comprised 25 ankylosing spondylitis patients and some 100 healthy donors. Peripheral blood was sampled, and synovial fluid was additionally collected from ankylosing spondylitis patients. Study-level results and caveats: According to the report, matched synovial fluid samples from ankylosing spondylitis patients were significantly enriched for the disease-linked clones. A CD8+ phenotype was shown by the disease-linked clones, which were found at relatively low frequencies in peripheral blood. Blood from ankylosing spondylitis patients appeared to be characterized by a TCR beta motif made up of several highly homologous amino acid variants. Some of the motif variants had been reported before in the synovial fluid and blood of reactive arthritis patients, a finding that suggests common disease-initiation mechanisms.

The source material was blood, either unsorted or a sorted T cell fraction (not recorded which). The chain is assembled from TRBV5-4 and TRBJ2-1, and TRBD2 aligns with 7 junction nucleotides. The receptor was isolated from a male donor with ankylosing spondylitis. The CDR3 here reads CASSSAGVAGYNEQFF. The base sequence is TGTGCCAGCAGCTCGGCGGGGGTAGCGGGTTACAATGAGCAGTTCTTC.